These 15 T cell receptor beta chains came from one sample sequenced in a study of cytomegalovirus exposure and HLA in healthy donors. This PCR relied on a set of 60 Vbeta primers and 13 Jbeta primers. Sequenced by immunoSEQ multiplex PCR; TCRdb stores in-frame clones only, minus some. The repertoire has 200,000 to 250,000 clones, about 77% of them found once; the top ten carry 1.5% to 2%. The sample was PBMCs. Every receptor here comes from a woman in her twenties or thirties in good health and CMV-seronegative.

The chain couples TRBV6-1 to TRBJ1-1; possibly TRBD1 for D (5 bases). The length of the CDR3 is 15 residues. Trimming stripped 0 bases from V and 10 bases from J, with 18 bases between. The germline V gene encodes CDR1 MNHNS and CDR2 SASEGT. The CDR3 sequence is CASSEAYYSGVGAFF. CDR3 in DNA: TGTGCCAGCAGTGAAGCGTACTACTCGGGGGTGGGAGCTTTCTTT.

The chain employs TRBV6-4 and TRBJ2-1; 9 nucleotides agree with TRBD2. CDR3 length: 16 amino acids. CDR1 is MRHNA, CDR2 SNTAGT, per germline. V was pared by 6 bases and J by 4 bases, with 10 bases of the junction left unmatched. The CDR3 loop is CASSPFSGSLYNEQFF. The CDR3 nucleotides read TGTGCCAGCAGCCCTTTTAGCGGGAGTCTGTACAATGAGCAGTTCTTC.

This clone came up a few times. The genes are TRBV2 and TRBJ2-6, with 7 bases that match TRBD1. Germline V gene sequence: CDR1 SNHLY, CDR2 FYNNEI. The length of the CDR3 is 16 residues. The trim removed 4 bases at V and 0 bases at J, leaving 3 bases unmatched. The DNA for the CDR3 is TGTGCCAGCAGTGGGACAGGCTCCTCTGGGGCCAACGTCCTGACTTTC. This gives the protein CASSGTGSSGANVLTF.

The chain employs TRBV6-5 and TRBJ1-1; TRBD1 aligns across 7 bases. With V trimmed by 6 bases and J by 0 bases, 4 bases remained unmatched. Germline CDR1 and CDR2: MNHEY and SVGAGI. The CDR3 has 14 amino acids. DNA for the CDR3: TGTGCCAGCAGAGCGACAGGGATGAACACTGAAGCTTTCTTT. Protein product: CASRATGMNTEAFF.

CDR3 nucleotide sequence: TGTGCCAGCAGCTTGGGTAGGGGGACAGGCGAGCAGTACTTC. Translation gives CASSLGRGTGEQYF. The chain carries TRBV5-4 and TRBJ2-7; 8 bases line up with TRBD1. V lost 0 bases and J lost 6; bases outside the gene matches: 5. The CDR3 runs to 14 residues. Germline lookup yields CDR1 SGHNT and CDR2 YYREEE (reference sequence).

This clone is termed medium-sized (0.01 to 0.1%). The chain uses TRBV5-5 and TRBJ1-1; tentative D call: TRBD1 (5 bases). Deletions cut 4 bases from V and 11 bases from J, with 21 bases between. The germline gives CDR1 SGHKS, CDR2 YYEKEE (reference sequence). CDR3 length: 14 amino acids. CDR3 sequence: CASSLTGDTPSAFF. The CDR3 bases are TGTGCCAGCAGCCTCACAGGTGATACCCCCTCTGCTTTCTTT.

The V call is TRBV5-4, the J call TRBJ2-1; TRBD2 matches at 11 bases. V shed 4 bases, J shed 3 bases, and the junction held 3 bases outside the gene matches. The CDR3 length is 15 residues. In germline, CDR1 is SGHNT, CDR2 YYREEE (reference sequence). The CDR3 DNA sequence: TGTGCCAGCAGCGCGGGACTAGCGGACTACAATGAGCAGTTCTTC. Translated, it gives CASSAGLADYNEQFF.

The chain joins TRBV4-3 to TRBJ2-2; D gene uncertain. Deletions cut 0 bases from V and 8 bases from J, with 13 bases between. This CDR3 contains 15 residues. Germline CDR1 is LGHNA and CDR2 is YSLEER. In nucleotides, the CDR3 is TGCGCCAGCAGCCAAGATGCCCTGCAGAGGGGGGAGCTGTTTTTT. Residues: CASSQDALQRGELFF.

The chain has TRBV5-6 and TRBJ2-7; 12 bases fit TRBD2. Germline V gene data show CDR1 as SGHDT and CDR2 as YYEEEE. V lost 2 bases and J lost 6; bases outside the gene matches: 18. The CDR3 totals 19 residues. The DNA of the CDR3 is TGTGCCAGCAGCTTAAGGACTAGCGGGATTTCGTCAAGGAGGGGCGAGCAGTACTTC. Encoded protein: CASSLRTSGISSRRGEQYF.

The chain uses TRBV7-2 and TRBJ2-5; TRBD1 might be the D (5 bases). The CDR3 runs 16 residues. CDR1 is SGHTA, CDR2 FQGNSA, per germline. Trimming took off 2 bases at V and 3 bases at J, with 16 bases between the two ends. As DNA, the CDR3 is TGTGCCAGCAGCTTAATCGATAGGGGTGTAGAAGAGACCCAGTACTTC. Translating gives CASSLIDRGVEETQYF.

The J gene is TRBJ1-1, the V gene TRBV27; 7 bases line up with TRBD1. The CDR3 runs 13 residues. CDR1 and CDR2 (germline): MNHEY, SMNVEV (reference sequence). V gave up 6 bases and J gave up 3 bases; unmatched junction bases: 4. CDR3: CASSQTGYTEAFF. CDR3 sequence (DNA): TGTGCCAGCAGCCAGACAGGGTACACTGAAGCTTTCTTT.

This CDR3 reads CASSKQLREDETQYF. The CDR3 DNA follows: TGTGCCAGCAGCAAACAACTACGGGAGGACGAGACCCAGTACTTC. This rearrangement joins TRBV21-1 to TRBJ2-5; TRBD2 is the table's D call and was not checked against the DNA. TRBV21-1 constitutes a pseudogene. This CDR3 spans 15 amino acids.

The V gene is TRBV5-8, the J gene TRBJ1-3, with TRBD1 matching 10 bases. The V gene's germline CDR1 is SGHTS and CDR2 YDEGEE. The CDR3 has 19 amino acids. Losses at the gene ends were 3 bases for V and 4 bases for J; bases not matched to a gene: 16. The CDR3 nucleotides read TGTGCCAGCAGCTATTTGCGTCCCGGGACAGGGGCTGTGGGAAACACCATATATTTT. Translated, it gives CASSYLRPGTGAVGNTIYF.

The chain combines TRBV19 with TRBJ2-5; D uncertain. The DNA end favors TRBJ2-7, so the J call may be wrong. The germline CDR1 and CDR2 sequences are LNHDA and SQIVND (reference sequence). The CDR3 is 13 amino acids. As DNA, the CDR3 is TGTGCCAGTAGTATAGAGGACTCCTACGAGCAGTACTTC. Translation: CASSIEDSYEQYF.

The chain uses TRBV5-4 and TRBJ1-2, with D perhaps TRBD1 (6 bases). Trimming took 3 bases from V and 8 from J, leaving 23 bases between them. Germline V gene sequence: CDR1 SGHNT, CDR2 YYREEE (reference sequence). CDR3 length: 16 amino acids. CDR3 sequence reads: CASSSQGSPSLRGYTF. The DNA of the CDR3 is TGTGCCAGCAGCTCACAGGGATCCCCCAGTCTTCGGGGCTACACCTTC.